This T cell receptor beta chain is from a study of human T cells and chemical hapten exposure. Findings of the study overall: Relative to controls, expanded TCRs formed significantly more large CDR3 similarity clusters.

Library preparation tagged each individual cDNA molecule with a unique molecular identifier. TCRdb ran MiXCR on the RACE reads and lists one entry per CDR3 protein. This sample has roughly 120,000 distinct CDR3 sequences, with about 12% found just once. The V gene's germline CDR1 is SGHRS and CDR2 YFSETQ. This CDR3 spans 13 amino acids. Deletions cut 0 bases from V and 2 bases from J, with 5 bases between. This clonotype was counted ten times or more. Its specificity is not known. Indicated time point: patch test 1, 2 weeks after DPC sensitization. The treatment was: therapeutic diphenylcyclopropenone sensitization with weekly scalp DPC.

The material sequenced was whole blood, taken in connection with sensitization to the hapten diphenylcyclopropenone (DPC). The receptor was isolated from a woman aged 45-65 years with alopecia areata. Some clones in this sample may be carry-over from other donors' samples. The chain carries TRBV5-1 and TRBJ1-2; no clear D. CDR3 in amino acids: CASSLVVNYGYTF. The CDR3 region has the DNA TGCGCCAGCAGCTTGGTGGTGAACTATGGCTACACCTTC.